Below are 16 T cell receptor beta chains sequenced from a single sample in a study of graft-versus-host responses after intestinal transplantation. Their antigens remain unidentified. Sequenced by immunoSEQ multiplex PCR; TCRdb stores in-frame clones only, minus some. Of about 120,000 clones in the sample, approximately 95% were seen once. Source: unstimulated CD8+ T cells sorted from spleen or lymph node cells, taken before intestinal transplant. The receptors come from a human donor who received an intestinal transplant.

This chain uses TRBV5-4 with TRBJ2-1, with TRBD2 matching 7 bases. Per the germline V gene, CDR1 is SGHNT and CDR2 is YYREEE (reference sequence). Trimming took 3 bases from V and 9 from J; bases not matched to a gene: 12. The CDR3 is made up of 15 amino acids. CDR3 sequence: CASSSTAGVMGEQFF. CDR3 nucleotides: TGTGCCAGCAGCTCCACGGCGGGAGTGATGGGTGAGCAGTTCTTC.

The rearrangement uses TRBV28 and TRBJ2-5, with D hard to call. The J call may be mistaken, given a closer DNA end match to TRBJ2-7. The germline V gene encodes CDR1 MDHEN and CDR2 SYDVKM. The CDR3 sequence is 12 residues long. In DNA form, the CDR3 reads TGTGCCAGCACCTCCCCCTCCTACGAGCAGTACTTC. It specifies CASTSPSYEQYF.

V is TRBV27 and J is TRBJ2-5, with 9 nucleotides matching TRBD2. The V and J ends lost 1 base and 2 bases, in that order; junction bases with no gene match: 5. CDR3 size: 16 residues. Germline V lookup: CDR1 MNHEY, CDR2 SMNVEV (reference sequence). The CDR3 protein is CASSLFSGRVQETQYF. DNA of the CDR3: TGTGCCAGCAGTTTATTTAGCGGGAGAGTTCAAGAGACCCAGTACTTC.

This chain connects TRBV28 to TRBJ2-2, with unresolved D. Per germline, CDR1 MDHEN and CDR2 SYDVKM. The CDR3 runs 15 residues. The ends were cut back, 5 bases at V and 2 bases at J, with 12 bases in the middle. The chain's CDR3 is CASSLQISNTGELFF. Here the CDR3 DNA reads TGTGCCAGCAGTCTGCAGATTTCAAACACCGGGGAGCTGTTTTTT. Together with reference TRBV28 and TRBJ2-2, the CDR3 gives the full variable domain: DVKVTQSSRYLVKRTGEKVFLECVQDMDHENMFWYRQDPGLGLRLIYFSYDVKMKEKGDIPEGYSVSREKKERFSLILESASTNQTSMYLCASSLQISNTGELFFGEGSRLTVL.

The chain has TRBV7-8 and TRBJ2-6, with TRBD2 as a possible D gene (5 bases). There are 18 residues in the CDR3. Germline lookup yields CDR1 SGHVS and CDR2 FQNEAQ. The ends were cut back, 2 bases at V and 4 bases at J, with 18 bases in the middle. CDR3 residues: CASSLFLRDSRGANVLTF. The CDR3 nucleotides read TGTGCCAGCAGCTTATTTTTACGGGATTCGAGAGGGGCCAACGTCCTGACTTTC. Full variable domain (remainder filled in from reference TRBV7-8 and TRBJ2-6): GAGVSQSPRYKVAKRGQDVALRCDPISGHVSLFWYQQALGQGPEFLTYFQNEAQLDKSGLPSDRFFAERPEGSVSTLKIQRTQQEDSAVYLCASSLFLRDSRGANVLTFGAGSRLTVL.

CDR3 DNA sequence: TGTGCCAGCAGTGATAACCCAAAAACCGGGACTAGCGGATACAATGAGCAGTTCTTC. It encodes CASSDNPKTGTSGYNEQFF. The rearrangement joins TRBV2 to TRBJ2-1, with 11 bases that match TRBD2. The CDR3 loop spans 19 amino acids. V shed 3 bases and J 4 bases; nucleotides not matched to a gene: 14. Germline V gene data show CDR1 as SNHLY and CDR2 as FYNNEI.

The chain couples TRBV28 to TRBJ2-1; the match to TRBD2 covers 7 bases. Germline V gene sequence: CDR1 MDHEN, CDR2 SYDVKM. The V segment lost 6 bases and the J segment 10 bases; nucleotides outside the gene matches: 3. This CDR3 comprises 11 residues. CDR3 bases: TGTGCCAGCAGCCTAGCGGTCGAGCAGTTCTTC. Translated: CASSLAVEQFF.

The V call is TRBV28, the J call TRBJ1-6, with D possibly being TRBD1 (6 bases). This CDR3 has 15 residues. Germline values: CDR1 MDHEN, CDR2 SYDVKM. V shed 11 bases and J shed 5 bases, with 19 bases lying between them. The CDR3 DNA follows: TGTGCCGTACGACAGGAGCAGATTAATAATTCACCCCTCCACTTT. This sequence encodes CAVRQEQINNSPLHF.

The chain has TRBV19 and TRBJ2-2; D unclear. CDR1 and CDR2 from the germline V gene are LNHDA and SQIVND (reference sequence). Trimming stripped 3 bases from V and 13 bases from J, with 9 bases between. The length of the CDR3 is 11 residues. This CDR3 reads CASSMGRRLFF. CDR3 bases: TGTGCCAGTAGTATGGGCAGAAGGCTGTTTTTT.

The genes are TRBV28 and TRBJ2-5, with 13 bases fitting TRBD2. The CDR3 is 15 residues long. Germline trimming cut 5 bases from V and 5 bases from J; bases unmatched to any gene: 5. Germline V CDR1 and CDR2: MDHEN, SYDVKM. The chain's CDR3 is CASSLSGLAGETQYF. The CDR3 DNA sequence: TGTGCCAGCAGTCTCTCGGGACTAGCGGGGGAGACCCAGTACTTC.

In this sample, this clone turned up once. This sequence joins TRBV19 and TRBJ1-1, with 9 bases fitting TRBD1. The germline CDR1 and CDR2 sequences are LNHDA and SQIVND (reference sequence). The CDR3 is 14 residues long. Unmatched junction bases numbered 4, after V lost 3 bases and J lost 5 bases. DNA for the CDR3: TGTGCCAGTAGTATCCGGACAGGGGAGACTGAAGCTTTCTTT. Its translation: CASSIRTGETEAFF.

The V and J genes are TRBV14 and TRBJ2-1; 9 nucleotides agree with TRBD2. Per germline, CDR1 SGHDN and CDR2 FVKESK. V was clipped by 4 bases and J by 0 bases; unmatched bases: 16. There are 20 residues in the CDR3. The CDR3 is CASSPRTSAARHPSYNEQFF. The CDR3 bases are TGTGCCAGCAGCCCTAGGACTAGCGCGGCGAGACATCCCTCCTACAATGAGCAGTTCTTC.

The chain is built from TRBV15 and TRBJ2-5; weak D call: TRBD2 (6 bases). The DNA end lines up better with TRBJ2-7; the J call may be wrong. Germline CDR1 reads LNHNV; CDR2 reads YYDKDF (reference sequence). The CDR3 totals 15 residues. CDR3 protein: CATRNDGTSSYEQYF. The CDR3, as DNA: TGTGCCACCCGAAACGACGGGACTTCCTCCTACGAGCAGTACTTC.

This chain joins TRBV28 and TRBJ2-5; D is undetermined. The CDR3 contains 15 residues. Per the germline V gene, CDR1 is MDHEN and CDR2 is SYDVKM. V was shortened by 2 bases and J by 1 base, with 11 bases between the two germline ends. The CDR3 here is CASSLSLNFQETQYF. CDR3 DNA: TGTGCCAGCAGTTTAAGTTTAAATTTCCAAGAGACCCAGTACTTC.

This clone was observed once. V and J are TRBV29-1 and TRBJ2-3, with no clear D. Looked up from germline, CDR1 is SQVTM and CDR2 is ANQGSEA. This CDR3 comprises 13 residues. Trimming took off 3 bases at V and 0 bases at J, with 7 bases between the two ends. CDR3 residues: CSVDGVSTDTQYF. The CDR3 region has the DNA TGCAGCGTTGATGGGGTTAGCACAGATACGCAGTATTTT.

The chain carries TRBV9 and TRBJ2-7; 16 positions match TRBD2. Germline V gene sequence: CDR1 SGDLS, CDR2 YYNGEE. The V and J ends lost 4 bases and 5 bases, in that order; junction bases with no gene match: 6. The CDR3 spans 16 residues. This chain's CDR3 is CASSKGTSGRAHEQYF. CDR3 coding DNA: TGTGCCAGCAGCAAAGGGACTAGCGGGAGGGCCCACGAGCAGTACTTC.